Following are 9 T cell receptor beta chains from one sample sequenced in a study of identical twins. From the 5' RACE reads, TCRdb called clonotypes with MiXCR, one entry per CDR3 protein. In the table there are about 720,000 distinct CDR3 sequences, 8.6% of which are singletons. These records were also assigned to another study, of yellow fever vaccine responses in identical twins.

Specimen: PBMCs. The receptors shown here come from a young woman in good health.

This clonotype showed up many times. The CDR3 reads CASSLGVDTDTQYF. CDR3 coding DNA: TGTGCCAGCAGCTTGGGGGTGGACACAGATACGCAGTATTTT. The J gene is TRBJ2-3, the V gene TRBV7-6; D could derive from TRBD1 or TRBD2 (5 bases each). Germline CDR1 is SGHVS and CDR2 is FNYEAQ. This CDR3 has 14 amino acids. V lost 3 bases to trimming and J lost 2 bases, with 9 bases between them.

J is TRBJ2-1 and V is TRBV7-6, with a tentative D call TRBD2 (6 bases). Looked up from germline, CDR1 is SGHVS and CDR2 is FNYEAQ. The CDR3 loop spans 14 amino acids. With 5 bases removed from V and 5 bases from J, the gap between germline ends came to 13 bases. This CDR3 reads CASSPEAGNNEQFF. As DNA, the CDR3 is TGTGCCAGCAGCCCAGAGGCGGGAAACAATGAGCAGTTCTTC.

This clonotype occurred a few times. The chain employs TRBV4-3 and TRBJ2-1; 9 nucleotides line up with TRBD2. The CDR3 is 17 residues long. Germline lookup yields CDR1 LGHNA and CDR2 YSLEER. V trimming: 0 bases; J trimming: 3 bases; junction bases outside the gene matches: 6. This chain's CDR3 is CASSQEWREGIYNEQFF. CDR3 DNA: TGCGCCAGCAGCCAAGAGTGGCGGGAGGGGATCTACAATGAGCAGTTCTTC.

This rearrangement joins TRBV2 to TRBJ2-1, with a possible D match to TRBD2 (6 bases). The CDR3 runs to 13 residues. V lost 7 bases and J lost 2, with 9 bases in between. Germline loops: CDR1 SNHLY, CDR2 FYNNEI. CDR3 nucleotide sequence: TGTGCCAGCATAGCGGAAGCCTACAATGAGCAGTTCTTC. It yields the protein CASIAEAYNEQFF.

This clonotype has a handful of counts. The rearrangement links TRBV11-2 to TRBJ2-3; TRBD1 matches 8 bases. Trimming cost V 2 bases and J 3 bases; bases outside gene matches: 10. Germline V gene data show CDR1 as SGHAT and CDR2 as FQNNGV. CDR3 size: 17 residues. CDR3 region: CASSLRTGISSTDTQYF. CDR3 nucleotide sequence: TGTGCCAGCAGCTTACGGACAGGGATAAGTTCAACAGATACGCAGTATTTT.

This clonotype was observed at least ten times. The V call is TRBV10-3, the J call TRBJ2-3; D gene ambiguous. The CDR3 covers 17 residues. Germline lookup yields CDR1 ENHRY and CDR2 SYGVKD. Trimming left V 0 bases short and J 1 base short, with 14 bases between. CDR3 loop: CAISESAPRRGTDTQYF. DNA of the CDR3: TGTGCCATCAGTGAGTCTGCCCCCCGCCGGGGCACAGATACGCAGTATTTT.

This clonotype appeared a few times. This chain links TRBV27 with TRBJ2-5; D is perhaps TRBD1 or TRBD2 (7 bases each). The CDR3 spans 18 residues. Trimming stripped 5 bases from V and 5 bases from J, with 27 bases between. Germline CDR1 reads MNHEY; CDR2 reads SMNVEV (reference sequence). The CDR3 reads CASSPTEGLHNRGETQYF. In DNA form, the CDR3 reads TGTGCCAGCAGTCCGACCGAGGGACTACACAACAGGGGTGAGACCCAGTACTTC.

This clonotype came up once. The genes are TRBV6-2 or TRBV6-3 and TRBJ2-2; tentative D call: TRBD1 (5 bases). Germline CDR1 MNHEY, CDR2 SVGEGT. The V gene lost 6 bases and the J gene lost 4 bases, with 15 bases spanning the gap. The CDR3 runs to 15 residues. The CDR3 DNA sequence: TGTGCCAGCAGGTTAACAGGTTCCTCCACCGGGGAGCTGTTTTTT. Amino acids: CASRLTGSSTGELFF.

V usage is TRBV6-5 and J usage is TRBJ2-5, with D uncertain. CDR3 size: 13 residues. V was shortened by 2 bases and J by 6 bases, with 10 bases between the two germline ends. Germline lookup yields CDR1 MNHEY and CDR2 SVGAGI. The CDR3 DNA reads as TGTGCCAGCAGTTACGGAGAGTTAAAGACCCAGTACTTC. It codes for CASSYGELKTQYF.